Sequencing of this T cell receptor (beta chain) was carried out in a study of blood T cell repertoires in COVID-19 (dated by TCRdb to 2018 to 2020). Some background on the complete study: Collaborator samples came from the United States, Italy and Spain and covered acute and convalescent phases of COVID-19. The samples were drawn from two sources: the first 160 participants of the ongoing ImmuneRACE study, and 1,000 to 1,500 subjects contributed by 6 global collaborators. Subjects who had been exposed to COVID-19, were actively infected with it, or had recovered from it provided the deeply sampled blood TCRbeta repertoires that made up the dataset. The sample metadata nearly always contained a de-identified subject ID, COVID-19 status, age in years and sex. The repertoires were released in a freely available public database intended as a resource for research on the immune response to SARS-CoV-2. HLA class I and class II types, where available, came from metadata supplied by the sample provider rather than from assay-based typing. The material from the prospective study consisted of cDNA or gDNA derived from T cells, B-cell-depleted T cells, or PBMCs.

Broader findings and caveats from the paper: How much clinical and demographic metadata was included differed by source and by participant, and the metadata was provided uncurated.

As for this clone: Its antigen has not been determined. No much larger clone exists at a distance of one base, and base qualities are not known.

TCRbeta CDR3 regions were amplified from genomic DNA using the immunoSEQ Assay, a bias-controlled multiplex PCR. The original methods were these. The number of nucleated cells in each sample was estimated from the amplification of reference gene primers within the assay. Sequence reads were collapsed and filtered to measure the absolute abundance of every unique TCRbeta CDR3 rearrangement. For each sample, productive Simpson clonality was calculated by taking the square root of Simpson's diversity index across productive rearrangements. The clones in this table, taken by TCRdb from immuneACCESS, are in-frame only. Not every clone is retained; where verified, under half of the shortfall comes from an unresolved V gene, and the cause of the rest is unknown. V and J calls and clone size follow that table, whereas D and trimming were derived from the DNA. The sample includes more than 45,000 clones, with roughly 89% observed a single time. Roughly 2.5% of the sample is taken by the ten largest.

Each collaborating institution followed its own protocols to collect whole blood in K2EDTA tubes. For TCRbeta analysis, collaborators shipped samples as frozen whole blood, isolated PBMCs, or DNA extracted from either of those sample types. V gives up 3 bases and J gives up 4 bases, and the segment between their germline ends measures 21 bases. The CDR3 sequence holds 17 residues, the cysteine and phenylalanine included. The kept DNA is CDR3 alone, 51 bases in frame from the first base. CDR1 and CDR2 (SGHDN, FVKESK) derive from the germline V gene. The sequence links TRBV14 to TRBJ1-1; TRBD1 is a possible D gene, resting on 6 matching bases. The specimen was peripheral blood. The receptor was derived from a man older than 75 with acute or convalescent COVID-19. Read as DNA, the sequence is TGTGCCAGCAGCCATGTAGATCCGGGTACAGGGCCCACTGAAGCTTTCTTT. Its protein reads: CASSHVDPGTGPTEAFF.